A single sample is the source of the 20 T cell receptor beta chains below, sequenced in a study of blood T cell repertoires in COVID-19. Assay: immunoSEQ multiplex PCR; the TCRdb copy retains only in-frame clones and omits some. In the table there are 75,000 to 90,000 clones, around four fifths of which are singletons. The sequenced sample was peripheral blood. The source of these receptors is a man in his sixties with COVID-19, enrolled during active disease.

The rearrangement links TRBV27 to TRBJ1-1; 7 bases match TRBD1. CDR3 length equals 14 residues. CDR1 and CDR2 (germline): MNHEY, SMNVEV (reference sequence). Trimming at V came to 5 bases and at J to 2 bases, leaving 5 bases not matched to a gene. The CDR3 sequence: CASSPDRANTEAFF. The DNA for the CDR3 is TGTGCCAGCAGTCCCGACAGGGCAAACACTGAAGCTTTCTTT.

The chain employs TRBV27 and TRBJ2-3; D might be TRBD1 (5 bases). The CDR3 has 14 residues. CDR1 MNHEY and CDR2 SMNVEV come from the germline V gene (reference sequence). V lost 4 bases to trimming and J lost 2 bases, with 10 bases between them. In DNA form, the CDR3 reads TGTGCCAGCAGTTGGGGCGCCTTCACAGATACGCAGTATTTT. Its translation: CASSWGAFTDTQYF.

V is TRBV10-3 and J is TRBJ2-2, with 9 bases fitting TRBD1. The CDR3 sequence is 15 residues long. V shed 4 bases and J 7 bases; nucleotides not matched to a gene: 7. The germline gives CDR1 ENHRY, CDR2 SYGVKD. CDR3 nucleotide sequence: TGTGCCATCAGTGGCCGGACAGGGGCAGTCGGGGAGCTGTTTTTT. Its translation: CAISGRTGAVGELFF.

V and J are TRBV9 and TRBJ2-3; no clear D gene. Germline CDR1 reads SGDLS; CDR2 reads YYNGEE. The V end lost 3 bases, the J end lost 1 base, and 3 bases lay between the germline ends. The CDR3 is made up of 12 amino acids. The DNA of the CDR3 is TGTGCCAGCAGCGGGCGCACAGATACGCAGTATTTT. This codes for CASSGRTDTQYF.

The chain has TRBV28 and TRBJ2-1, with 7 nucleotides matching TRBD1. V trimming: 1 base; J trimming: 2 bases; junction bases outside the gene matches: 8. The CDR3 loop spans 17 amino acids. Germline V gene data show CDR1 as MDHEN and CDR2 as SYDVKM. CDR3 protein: CASSLFFGTEAYNEQFF. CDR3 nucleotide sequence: TGTGCCAGCAGTTTATTCTTCGGGACAGAAGCCTACAATGAGCAGTTCTTC.

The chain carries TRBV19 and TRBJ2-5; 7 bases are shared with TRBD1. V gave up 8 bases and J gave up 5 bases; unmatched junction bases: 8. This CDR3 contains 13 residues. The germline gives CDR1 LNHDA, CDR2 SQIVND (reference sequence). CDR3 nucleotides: TGTGCCAGTGGGACAGCCAGCAGGGAGACCCAGTACTTC. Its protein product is CASGTASRETQYF.

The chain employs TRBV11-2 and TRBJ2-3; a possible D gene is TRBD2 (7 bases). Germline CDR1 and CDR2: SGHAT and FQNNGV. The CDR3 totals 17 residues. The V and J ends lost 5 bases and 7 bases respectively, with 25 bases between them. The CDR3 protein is CASSIQPAGAGANTQYF. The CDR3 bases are TGTGCCAGCAGCATCCAACCCGCGGGGGCCGGGGCTAATACGCAGTATTTT. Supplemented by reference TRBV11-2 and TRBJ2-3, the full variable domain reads EAGVAQSPRYKIIEKRQSVAFWCNPISGHATLYWYQQILGQGPKLLIQFQNNGVVDDSQLPKDRFSAERLKGVDSTLKIQPAKLEDSAVYLCASSIQPAGAGANTQYFGPGTRLTVL.

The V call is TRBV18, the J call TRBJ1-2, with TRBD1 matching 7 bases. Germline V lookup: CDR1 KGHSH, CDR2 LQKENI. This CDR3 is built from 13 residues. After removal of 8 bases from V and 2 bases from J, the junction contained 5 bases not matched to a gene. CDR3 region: CASIGQDNYGYTF. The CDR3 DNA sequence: TGTGCCAGCATCGGACAGGACAACTATGGCTACACCTTC.

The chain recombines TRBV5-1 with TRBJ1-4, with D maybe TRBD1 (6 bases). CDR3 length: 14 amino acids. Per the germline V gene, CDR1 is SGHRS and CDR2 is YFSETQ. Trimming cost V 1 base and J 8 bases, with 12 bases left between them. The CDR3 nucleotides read TGCGCCAGCAGCTTGTCAGGGGACGGGGAAAAACTGTTTTTT. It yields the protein CASSLSGDGEKLFF.

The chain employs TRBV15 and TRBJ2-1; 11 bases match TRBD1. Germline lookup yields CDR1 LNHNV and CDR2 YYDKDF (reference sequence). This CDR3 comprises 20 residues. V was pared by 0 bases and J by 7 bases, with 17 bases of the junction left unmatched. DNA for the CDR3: TGTGCCACCAGCAGAGATCTTAATGAGGTGGGACAGGGGGGCGGGAATGAGCAGTTCTTC. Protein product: CATSRDLNEVGQGGGNEQFF.

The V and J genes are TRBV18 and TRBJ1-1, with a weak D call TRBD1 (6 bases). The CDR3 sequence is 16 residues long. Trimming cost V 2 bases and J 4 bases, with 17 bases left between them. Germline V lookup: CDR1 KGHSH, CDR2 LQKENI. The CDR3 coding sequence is TGTGCCAGCTCACCAGAAGTCCCGGACAGCCGCACTGAAGCTTTCTTT. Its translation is CASSPEVPDSRTEAFF.

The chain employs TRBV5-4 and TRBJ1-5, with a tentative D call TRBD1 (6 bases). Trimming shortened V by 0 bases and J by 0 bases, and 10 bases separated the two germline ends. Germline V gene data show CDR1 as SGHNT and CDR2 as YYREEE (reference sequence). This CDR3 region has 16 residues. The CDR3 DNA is TGTGCCAGCAGCTTGGGCCCCAGGGGTAGCAATCAGCCCCAGCATTTT. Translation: CASSLGPRGSNQPQHF.

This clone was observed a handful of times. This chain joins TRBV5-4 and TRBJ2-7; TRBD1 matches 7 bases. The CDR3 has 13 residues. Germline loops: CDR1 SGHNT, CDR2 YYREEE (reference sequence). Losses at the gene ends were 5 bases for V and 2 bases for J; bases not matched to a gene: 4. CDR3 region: CASRRDRTYEQYF. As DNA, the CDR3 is TGTGCCAGCAGAAGGGACAGAACCTACGAGCAGTACTTC.

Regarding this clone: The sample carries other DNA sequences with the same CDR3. CDR3 sequence: CASSIPGSYEQYF. The CDR3, as DNA: TGTGCCAGTAGTATTCCAGGGTCCTACGAGCAGTACTTC. This sequence joins TRBV19 and TRBJ2-7, with D possibly matching TRBD1 (5 bases). The CDR3 is 13 amino acids. Germline values: CDR1 LNHDA, CDR2 SQIVND (reference sequence). Between the trimmed V and J ends, which lost 3 bases and 1 base, there was a span of 7 bases.

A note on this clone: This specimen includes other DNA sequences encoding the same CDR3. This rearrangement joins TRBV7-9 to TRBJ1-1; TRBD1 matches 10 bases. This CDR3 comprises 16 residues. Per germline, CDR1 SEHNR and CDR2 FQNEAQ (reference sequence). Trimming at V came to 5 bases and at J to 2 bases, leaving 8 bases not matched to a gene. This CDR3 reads CASSPSGTGANTEAFF. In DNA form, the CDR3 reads TGTGCCAGCAGCCCCTCCGGGACAGGGGCAAACACTGAAGCTTTCTTT.

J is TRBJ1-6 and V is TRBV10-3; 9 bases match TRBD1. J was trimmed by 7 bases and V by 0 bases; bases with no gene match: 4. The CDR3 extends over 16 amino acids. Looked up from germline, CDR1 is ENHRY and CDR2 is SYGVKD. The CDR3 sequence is CAISESGGTGNSPLHF. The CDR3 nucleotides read TGTGCCATCAGTGAGTCTGGTGGGACAGGGAATTCACCCCTCCACTTT.

The CDR3 sequence is CASSWNQGTSGHNEQFF. CDR3 DNA sequence: TGCGCCAGCAGCTGGAACCAAGGGACTAGCGGGCACAATGAGCAGTTCTTC. The chain joins TRBV5-1 to TRBJ2-1; 12 nucleotides line up with TRBD2. CDR3 length: 17 amino acids. Germline-derived CDR1 and CDR2 are SGHRS and YFSETQ. V lost 3 bases, J lost 5 bases, and 9 bases stayed unmatched.

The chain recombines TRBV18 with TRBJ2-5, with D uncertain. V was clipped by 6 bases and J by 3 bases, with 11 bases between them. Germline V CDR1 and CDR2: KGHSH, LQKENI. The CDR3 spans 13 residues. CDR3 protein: CASSEIFEETQYF. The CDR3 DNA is TGTGCCAGCTCCGAGATTTTCGAAGAGACCCAGTACTTC.

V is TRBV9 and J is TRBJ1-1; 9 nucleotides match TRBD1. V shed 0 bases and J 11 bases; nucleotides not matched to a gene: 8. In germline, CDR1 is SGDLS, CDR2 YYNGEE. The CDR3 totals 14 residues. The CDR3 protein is CASSVGSGTGTAFF. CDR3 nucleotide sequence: TGTGCCAGCAGCGTAGGTAGCGGGACAGGGACGGCTTTCTTT.

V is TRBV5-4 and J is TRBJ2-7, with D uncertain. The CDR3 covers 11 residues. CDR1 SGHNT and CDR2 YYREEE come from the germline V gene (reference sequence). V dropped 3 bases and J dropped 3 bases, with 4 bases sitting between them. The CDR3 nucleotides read TGTGCCAGCAGCTCCTACTACGAGCAGTACTTC. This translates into CASSSYYEQYF.